This T cell receptor (beta chain) was sequenced for a study of shared clonotypes between healthy human individuals. Study-wide points: A handful of donors showed sharing of approximately 5% of naive CD4 clonotypes. The donor pool, a small one, limited the genetic and exposure-history diversity represented.

In the sorted-subset replicate PCRs, around 0.2 ug DNA, some 30,000 T cell genomes, was used. The table came from immunoSEQ multiplex PCR; TCRdb's copy has only in-frame clones and leaves some out. The sample has more than 500,000 clones, roughly 95% seen once. This clone was recorded only once. The antigen remains undetermined. V dropped 0 bases and J dropped 0 bases, with 12 bases sitting between them. CDR1 is SEHNR and CDR2 is FQNEAQ in the germline V gene (reference sequence). The CDR3 contains 16 residues. Cells designated naive CD8 were CD45RO-negative and were positively selected for CCR7, with terminally differentiated effector memory CD45RA+ cells excluded. Every contributor of samples was a Caucasian grown-up residing in Nashville, Tennessee.

Sequenced material: naive CD8+ T cells sorted from blood. The TCR was taken from a woman under 40 in good health. This sequence joins TRBV7-9 and TRBJ2-7, with D possibly matching TRBD1 (5 bases). The CDR3 protein is CASSLAQGVSSYEQYF. CDR3 nucleotides: TGTGCCAGCAGCTTAGCCCAAGGGGTCAGCTCCTACGAGCAGTACTTC.